Reported below is one T cell receptor beta chain. The ends were cut back, 5 bases at V and 7 bases at J, with 11 bases in the middle. This CDR3 has 12 residues. These data originate in a study of blood T cell repertoires in COVID-19. For the study at large: Some COVID-19 samples were acute and others convalescent; all came from the United States, Italy and Spain. Sources were T cells, B-cell-depleted T cells, or PBMCs; the material itself was cDNA or gDNA.

Per the original methods: Nucleated cell counts were estimated from reference gene primer amplification. The assay was immunoSEQ multiplex PCR, and TCRdb's table has in-frame clones only and misses some. V, J and clone size derive from that table, while D and trimming were established from the DNA sequence. This sample carries approximately 160,000 clones, about 81% of them seen once, and the ten largest clones take roughly 19%. The sample consisted of peripheral blood. This chain links TRBV12-3 or TRBV12-4 with TRBJ1-2, with TRBD1 as a possible D gene (6 bases). This TCR derives from a woman older than 75 with acute or convalescent COVID-19. The CDR3: CASSPYRVGYTF. The CDR3 DNA follows: TGTGCCAGCAGTCCATACAGGGTTGGCTACACCTTC.